One and the same sample provided the 25 T cell receptor beta chains below, sequenced in a study of beta chain features in type 1 diabetes (dated by TCRdb to 2016 to 2018). The library was built by means of the immunoSEQ multiplex PCR assay. The entire isolated RNA was reverse transcribed using the High Capacity cDNA Reverse Transcription Kit, and thus expressed TCRB transcripts were sequenced. TCRdb mirrors the immuneACCESS table, restricted to in-frame sequences. Some clones are absent from its copies; in checked studies, under half trace to an unresolved V gene, and the reason for the others is unknown. The sample contains 200,000 to 250,000 clones, around 26% of them found a single time. 3% to 4% of the sample comes from the top ten. Material for sequencing was central memory CD4+ T cells from blood. The receptors here all came from a young man in good health.

This clone was counted a few times. This CDR3 is also generated by other DNA sequences in the sample. The gene calls are TRBV7-2 and TRBJ1-1; D not resolved. The CDR3 length is 12 residues. Germline assignment: CDR1 SGHTA and CDR2 FQGNSA. With 2 bases removed from V and 3 bases from J, the gap between germline ends came to 4 bases. Here the CDR3 reads CASSLKDTEAFF. CDR3 DNA: TGTGCCAGCAGCTTAAAGGACACTGAAGCTTTCTTT.

This clone has more than one count but fewer than ten. The V call is TRBV7-2, the J call TRBJ2-5; D is uncertain. Trimming took off 3 bases at V and 5 bases at J, with 4 bases between the two ends. Germline CDR1 reads SGHTA; CDR2 reads FQGNSA. This CDR3 is built from 11 residues. In DNA form, the CDR3 reads TGTGCCAGCAGCTTTTTGGAGACCCAGTACTTC. Translating it yields CASSFLETQYF.

The rearrangement uses TRBV27 and TRBJ1-2; TRBD1 agrees at 10 bases. V shed 6 bases and J 3 bases; nucleotides not matched to a gene: 10. Germline-derived CDR1 and CDR2 are MNHEY and SMNVEV (reference sequence). The CDR3 is 16 residues long. The CDR3 loop reads CASSPLTGGAYYGYTF. CDR3 sequence (DNA): TGTGCCAGCAGCCCGCTGACAGGGGGCGCGTACTATGGCTACACCTTC.

The genes are TRBV28 and TRBJ1-2; 12 bases align to TRBD1. CDR1 and CDR2 from the germline V gene are MDHEN and SYDVKM. V trimming: 6 bases; J trimming: 8 bases; junction bases outside the gene matches: 13. This CDR3 has 16 residues. The CDR3 sequence: CASSKGTGGAIGGYTF. The CDR3 DNA sequence: TGTGCCAGCAGCAAAGGGACAGGGGGCGCGATAGGAGGCTACACCTTC.

This rearrangement joins TRBV29-1 to TRBJ2-1; 11 bases match TRBD2. The CDR3 totals 14 residues. Germline CDR1 reads SQVTM; CDR2 reads ANQGSEA. The V segment lost 8 bases and the J segment 9 bases; nucleotides outside the gene matches: 12. CDR3 coding DNA: TGCAGCCTCCGCGCCGGGACTAGCGGAAGTGAGCAGTTCTTC. Residues: CSLRAGTSGSEQFF.

This clone was found a few times. A much larger clonotype is one base distant, so this may be a read error. J is TRBJ2-3 and V is TRBV11-2; D is unclear. Trimming left V 3 bases short and J 2 bases short, with 0 bases between. The CDR3 runs 11 residues. Per the germline V gene, CDR1 is SGHAT and CDR2 is FQNNGV. The CDR3 sequence: CASSFTDTQYF. CDR3 bases: TGTGCCAGCAGCTTCACAGATACGCAGTATTTT.

This clone occurred many times. The CDR3 DNA reads TGTGCCAGCAGTGAAGGCCCAGCGCTCTACGAGCAGTACTTC. Translating gives CASSEGPALYEQYF. The chain joins TRBV6-1 to TRBJ2-7, with D hard to call. Germline-derived CDR1 and CDR2 are MNHNS and SASEGT. Trimming removed 1 base from V and 3 bases from J, with 10 bases in between. The CDR3 has 14 amino acids.

This clone was detected only a few times. The chain carries TRBV27 and TRBJ2-7; 9 bases match TRBD1. V was pared by 5 bases and J by 2 bases, with 4 bases of the junction left unmatched. CDR3 length: 14 residues. Germline values: CDR1 MNHEY, CDR2 SMNVEV (reference sequence). This CDR3 is CASSGDRDAYEQYF. The CDR3 nucleotides read TGTGCCAGCAGTGGGGACAGGGACGCCTACGAGCAGTACTTC.

This clone was detected only once. The chain uses TRBV2 and TRBJ2-1; 12 bases map to TRBD2. V shed 6 bases, J shed 5 bases, and the junction held 5 bases outside the gene matches. The CDR3 spans 15 residues. CDR1 and CDR2 from the germline V gene are SNHLY and FYNNEI. CDR3 protein: CASRARTSGNNEQFF. The CDR3 coding sequence is TGTGCCAGCAGGGCTCGGACTAGCGGGAACAATGAGCAGTTCTTC.

The V gene is TRBV15, the J gene TRBJ1-3; 8 bases align to TRBD1. The CDR3 runs to 16 residues. The V segment lost 5 bases and the J segment 0 bases; nucleotides outside the gene matches: 6. Germline CDR1 and CDR2: LNHNV and YYDKDF (reference sequence). Here the CDR3 reads CATSSRQGSSGNTIYF. CDR3 nucleotides: TGTGCCACCAGCTCAAGACAGGGGAGCTCTGGAAACACCATATATTTT.

In this sample, this clone turned up many times. J is TRBJ2-3 and V is TRBV2; D remains ambiguous. This CDR3 is built from 15 residues. Trimming took 9 bases from V and 0 from J, leaving 16 bases between them. The germline CDR1 and CDR2 sequences are SNHLY and FYNNEI. The CDR3 region is CASSPRVLSTDTQYF. The CDR3 DNA sequence: TGTGCCAGTAGTCCCCGGGTCTTAAGCACAGATACGCAGTATTTT.

This chain joins TRBV7-9 and TRBJ2-3; D not certain. This CDR3 has 14 residues. Looked up from germline, CDR1 is SEHNR and CDR2 is FQNEAQ (reference sequence). V lost 3 bases to trimming and J lost 2 bases, with 9 bases between them. In nucleotides, the CDR3 is TGTGCCAGCAGCTTCCTGATCGACACAGATACGCAGTATTTT. Protein sequence: CASSFLIDTDTQYF.

This clone has a count of ten or more. The sample contains more than one DNA sequence encoding this CDR3. V is TRBV7-9 and J is TRBJ2-3, with 9 nucleotides matching TRBD1. The length of the CDR3 is 14 residues. V shed 5 bases and J 5 bases; nucleotides not matched to a gene: 5. CDR1 is SEHNR, CDR2 FQNEAQ, per germline (reference sequence). CDR3 sequence: CASSLQGAGDTQYF. The CDR3 nucleotides read TGTGCCAGCAGCCTACAGGGGGCCGGAGATACGCAGTATTTT. Filled out from reference TRBV7-9 and TRBJ2-3, the complete variable domain reads DTGVSQNPRHKITKRGQNVTFRCDPISEHNRLYWYRQTLGQGPEFLTYFQNEAQLEKSRLLSDRFSAERPKGSFSTLEIQRTEQGDSAMYLCASSLQGAGDTQYFGPGTRLTVL.

The V call is TRBV5-6, the J call TRBJ2-3; D remains ambiguous. Germline V gene lookup returns CDR1 SGHDT and CDR2 YYEEEE. This CDR3 region has 14 residues. V was shortened by 0 bases and J by 2 bases, with 7 bases between the two germline ends. The CDR3 bases are TGTGCCAGCAGCTTGGACACTATCACAGATACGCAGTATTTT. As protein: CASSLDTITDTQYF.

The chain joins TRBV28 to TRBJ1-5; D is possibly TRBD1 (6 bases). V was cut by 6 bases and J by 7 bases, with 19 bases left in between. The CDR3 runs to 15 residues. Germline-derived CDR1 and CDR2 are MDHEN and SYDVKM. In DNA, the CDR3 is TGTGCCAGCAGACTTACAGGGTGGTTGGGGCAGCCCCAGCATTTT. Translating gives CASRLTGWLGQPQHF.

There are a few counts of this clone. The chain uses TRBV29-1 and TRBJ2-3; 8 bases are a match to TRBD2. Germline V gene data show CDR1 as SQVTM and CDR2 as ANQGSEA. V shed 6 bases and J 2 bases; nucleotides not matched to a gene: 4. The CDR3 is made up of 13 amino acids. CDR3 in DNA: TGCAGCGTCTTAGCGGGGAACACAGATACGCAGTATTTT. Amino acid sequence: CSVLAGNTDTQYF.

The chain recombines TRBV5-1 with TRBJ2-3; D remains ambiguous. Trimming took off 1 base at V and 0 bases at J, with 3 bases between the two ends. This CDR3 has 13 residues. Germline CDR1 is SGHRS and CDR2 is YFSETQ. CDR3 in amino acids: CASSLTSTDTQYF. CDR3 DNA: TGCGCCAGCAGCTTGACTAGCACAGATACGCAGTATTTT.

The chain combines TRBV30 with TRBJ2-7; no firm D call. Looked up from germline, CDR1 is GTSNPN and CDR2 is SVGIG (reference sequence). V dropped 3 bases and J dropped 4 bases, with 10 bases sitting between them. The CDR3 totals 12 residues. As DNA, the CDR3 is TGTGCCTGGAGCACAGTCCAGTACGAGCAGTACTTC. Translation gives CAWSTVQYEQYF.

The rearrangement joins TRBV21-1 to TRBJ2-6; TRBD1, the table's D call, lacks a check against the DNA. TRBV21-1 is deemed a pseudogene. This CDR3 is built from 18 residues. The CDR3 region is CASSRGDRAISGANVLTF. The CDR3 bases are TGTGCCAGCAGCAGAGGCGACAGAGCCATCTCTGGGGCCAACGTCCTGACTTTC.

The gene calls are TRBV6-4 and TRBJ1-2; 7 bases align to TRBD1. The CDR3 loop spans 16 amino acids. V was pared by 4 bases and J by 2 bases, with 10 bases of the junction left unmatched. Germline CDR1 and CDR2: MRHNA and SNTAGT. CDR3 sequence (DNA): TGTGCCAGCAGTGGGACAGGCGGGGGCGCAAACTATGGCTACACCTTC. Its protein is CASSGTGGGANYGYTF.

This clone was seen only a few times. The V and J genes are TRBV4-3 and TRBJ2-6; the D is unclear. V was cut by 0 bases and J by 1 base, with 7 bases left in between. The CDR3 has 16 residues. From germline, CDR1 is LGHNA and CDR2 YSLEER. CDR3 in amino acids: CASSQEMASGANVLTF. CDR3 nucleotide sequence: TGCGCCAGCAGCCAAGAAATGGCTTCTGGGGCCAACGTCCTGACTTTC.

This chain links TRBV14 with TRBJ1-1; D remains ambiguous. The germline gives CDR1 SGHDN, CDR2 FVKESK. This CDR3 has 15 residues. The V gene lost 1 base and the J gene lost 3 bases, with 12 bases spanning the gap. The CDR3 reads CASSQGGVRDTEAFF. In nucleotides, the CDR3 is TGTGCCAGCAGCCAAGGTGGGGTTAGGGACACTGAAGCTTTCTTT.

This clone was counted a few times. The V and J genes are TRBV5-6 and TRBJ2-1, with D possibly matching TRBD2 (5 bases). This CDR3 spans 17 amino acids. Germline CDR1 reads SGHDT; CDR2 reads YYEEEE. The V end lost 0 bases, the J end lost 3 bases, and 16 bases lay between the germline ends. The CDR3 region has the DNA TGTGCCAGCAGCTTGGTGCGTCAGGTCGGAGGCTACAATGAGCAGTTCTTC. Protein sequence: CASSLVRQVGGYNEQFF. Full variable domain (remainder filled in from reference TRBV5-6 and TRBJ2-1): DAGVTQSPTHLIKTRGQQVTLRCSPKSGHDTVSWYQQALGQGPQFIFQYYEEEERQRGNFPDRFSGHQFPNYSSELNVNALLLGDSALYLCASSLVRQVGGYNEQFFGPGTRLTVL.

A few counts support this clone. The chain links TRBV29-1 to TRBJ2-5, with D unresolved. CDR1 and CDR2 (germline): SQVTM, ANQGSEA. V dropped 5 bases and J dropped 4 bases, with 8 bases sitting between them. The CDR3 is 11 residues long. For the CDR3, the DNA is TGCAGCGTTCAACTTAGAGAGACCCAGTACTTC. Its protein is CSVQLRETQYF.

This chain joins TRBV28 and TRBJ1-2; D is perhaps TRBD1 (6 bases). Germline lookup yields CDR1 MDHEN and CDR2 SYDVKM. With 6 bases removed from V and 4 bases from J, the gap between germline ends came to 18 bases. The CDR3 loop spans 15 amino acids. This CDR3 is CASSTSSPGVYGYTF. In nucleotides, the CDR3 is TGTGCCAGCAGCACCTCTTCCCCAGGGGTCTATGGCTACACCTTC.